This is a list of T cell receptor beta chains from one sample in a study of metastatic and nonmetastatic thyroid tumors. MiXCR was used by TCRdb to re-call the PCR reads. The sample carries about 24,000 clones, around 21% recorded once. Sequencing input: blood. All receptors derive from a female donor with papillary thyroid cancer or a benign thyroid nodule (not recorded which). Some clones in this sample may be carry-over from other donors' samples. Both conserved end residues are part of each CDR3. The D gene is left open where the match is weak. Clone size is shown for a subset of rows, as once, few, many or a class of expanded clone.

d_call | clone_size | j_call | v_call | cdr3_nt | cdr3_aa
. | many | TRBJ1-1 | TRBV15 | TGTGCCACCAGCAGAGCCGTAACACTGAACACTGAAGCTTTCTTT | CATSRAVTLNTEAFF
. | . | TRBJ2-7 | TRBV18 | TGTGCCAGCTCACCGACAGAGTACTCAAACGAGCAGTACTTC | CASSPTEYSNEQYF
. | many | TRBJ1-5 | TRBV2 | TGTGCCAGCACTGGACTTAGCAATCAGCCCCAGCATTTT | CASTGLSNQPQHF
. | . | TRBJ2-1 | TRBV7-6 | TGTGCCAGCAGCTACTGGACAGGGAGGGGAAATGAGCAGTTCTTC | CASSYWTGRGNEQFF
TRBD1 | . | TRBJ1-2 | TRBV7-8 | TGTGCCAGCTGCCCGCCGGGACAGACCTATGGCTTCACCTTC | CASCPPGQTYGFTF
TRBD1 | medium-sized | TRBJ2-1 | TRBV20-1 | TGCAGGGCCCCCAAACAGGGGTCCTACAATGAGCAGTTCTTC | CRAPKQGSYNEQFF
. | many | TRBJ2-1 | TRBV5-5 | TGTGCCAGCACCCCCCAGAGAGGGTTCAATGAGCAGTTCTTC | CASTPQRGFNEQFF
TRBD1 | many | TRBJ2-7 | TRBV25-1 | TGTGCCAGCAGTGAACACGGGACAGGTGGCTACGAGCAGTACTTC | CASSEHGTGGYEQYF
TRBD2 | many | TRBJ2-1 | TRBV20-1 | TGCAGTGCTAGATTAGCGGGAGATGAGCAGTTCTTC | CSARLAGDEQFF
TRBD2 | many | TRBJ2-1 | TRBV12-3/TRBV12-4 | TGTGCCAGCAGTTTACCTAGCGGTGACTACAATGAGCAGTTCTTC | CASSLPSGDYNEQFF
. | few | TRBJ1-2 | TRBV28 | TGTGCCAGCAGCCCTACAGGTTTGGCATTGGAAGGCTACACCTTC | CASSPTGLALEGYTF
. | . | TRBJ1-2 | TRBV3-1 | TGTGCCAACAGCCGGACCACGAATTGCTACACCTTC | CANSRTTNCYTF
TRBD1 | few | TRBJ1-6 | TRBV28 | TGTGCCAGCAGGGGGACAGAACCAACCAATTCACCCCTCCACTTT | CASRGTEPTNSPLHF
. | many | TRBJ2-7 | TRBV9 | TGTGCCAGCTCCCGGGACATCGGCTACGAGCAGTACTTC | CASSRDIGYEQYF
. | many | TRBJ1-4 | TRBV7-8 | TGTGCCAGCAGCTTGCTGCAGGGGTTAGGTGAAAAACTGTTTTTT | CASSLLQGLGEKLFF
TRBD2 | many | TRBJ2-2 | TRBV29-1 | TGCAGCGTTGCCTGGACTAGCGGGAGGGCGAACACCGGGGAGCTGTTTTTT | CSVAWTSGRANTGELFF
. | few | TRBJ2-2 | TRBV6-2/TRBV6-3 | TGTGCTAGCAGTTATCTGGGTGGTGGAACCGGGGAGCTGTTTTTT | CASSYLGGGTGELFF
. | . | TRBJ2-7 | TRBV7-2 | TGTGCCAGCAGCTCCAGCGGGCAGGGTGACGAGCAGTACTTC | CASSSSGQGDEQYF
. | . | TRBJ2-1 | TRBV28 | TGTGCCAGCAGCTCCGGGGGCACAGCGCTCTTC | CASSSGGTALF
. | many | TRBJ2-3 | TRBV7-9 | TGTGCCAGCAGCTTAGCTTTGGGAACAGATACGCAGTATTTT | CASSLALGTDTQYF
. | . | TRBJ1-2 | TRBV4-1 | TGCGCCAGCAGCCAAGCAGATGCGAATCGGGGCTACACCTTC | CASSQADANRGYTF
. | . | TRBJ1-5 | TRBV19 | TGTGCCAGTGTCCGGGACGGGAATTTCAATCATCCCCAGCATTTT | CASVRDGNFNHPQHF
. | many | TRBJ1-6 | TRBV4-3 | TGCGCCAGCAGCCAAGCTAAGGCGGGGAATTCACCCCTCCACTTT | CASSQAKAGNSPLHF
. | . | TRBJ1-1 | TRBV20-1 | TGCAGTGCTAGAGTAGGGAAAGGGGGACATGAAGCTTTCTTT | CSARVGKGGHEAFF
. | . | TRBJ2-2 | TRBV20-1 | TGCAGTGCTAGAGATCGTGATAGGGTGCTAACCGGGGAGCTGTTTTTT | CSARDRDRVLTGELFF
. | few | TRBJ2-1 | TRBV6-1 | TGTGCCAGCAGTTTCATTAGCTGGAGGGAGCATGAGCAGTTCTTC | CASSFISWREHEQFF
. | many | TRBJ1-2 | TRBV12-3/TRBV12-4 | TGTGCCAGCAGTTCAGGACGGAGCTATGGCTACACCTTC | CASSSGRSYGYTF
. | many | TRBJ2-7 | TRBV20-1 | TGCAGTGCTCGAGCGGAGAGCTCCTACGAGCAGTACTTC | CSARAESSYEQYF
TRBD2 | many | TRBJ2-1 | TRBV19 | TGTGCCAGTAGTATCAGTCAGGGACGGGGGGGCTACAATGAGCAGTTCTTC | CASSISQGRGGYNEQFF
. | many | TRBJ1-1 | TRBV28 | TGTGCCAGCAGCCCCCAAGGGATTGAAGCTTTCTTT | CASSPQGIEAFF
. | many | TRBJ1-1 | TRBV28 | TGTGCCAGCAGAGACAGGCCCAACACTGAAGCTTTCTTT | CASRDRPNTEAFF
TRBD2 | many | TRBJ2-4 | TRBV11-2 | TGTGCCAGCAGCTTAAGTACTAGCGGAGAAAACATTCAGTACTTC | CASSLSTSGENIQYF
. | . | TRBJ1-6 | TRBV20-1 | TGCAGTGCTAGGGAGGGGTTCGGGAATTCACCCCTCCACTTT | CSAREGFGNSPLHF
. | many | TRBJ2-1 | TRBV5-6 | TGTGCCAGCAGCTTGGTGGGGGGAGATGAGCAGTTCTTC | CASSLVGGDEQFF
TRBD2 | medium-sized | TRBJ2-1 | TRBV5-1 | TGCGCCAGCAGCCCGACTAGCGGGAGCTACAATGAGCAGTTCTTC | CASSPTSGSYNEQFF
. | many | TRBJ2-3 | TRBV19 | TGTGCCAGTAGTATGAACAGTCTGTGGGCAGATACGCAGTATTTT | CASSMNSLWADTQYF
. | . | TRBJ1-2 | TRBV18 | TGTGCCAGCTCACAAGGAGCAGAAGACTATGGCTACACCTTC | CASSQGAEDYGYTF
TRBD2 | many | TRBJ2-3 | TRBV7-2 | TGTGCCAGCAGCTACCGGGCAGCGGGGGGCACAGATACGCAGTATTTT | CASSYRAAGGTDTQYF
TRBD1 | many | TRBJ1-5 | TRBV2 | TGTGCCAGCAGTTACAGGGGGTACGAGCCCCAGCATTTT | CASSYRGYEPQHF
. | . | TRBJ2-5 | TRBV9 | TGTGCCAGTTCTACGGCTCCAACGGAGTCCCAGTACTTC | CASSTAPTESQYF
. | medium-sized | TRBJ1-1 | TRBV6-1 | TGTGCCAGCAGCCCGGGTGGGAACACTGAAGCTTTCTTT | CASSPGGNTEAFF
. | many | TRBJ2-5 | TRBV20-1 | TGCAGCCCCCGGCTAGCGAACCAAGAGACCCAGTACTTC | CSPRLANQETQYF
. | medium-sized | TRBJ2-2 | TRBV6-1 | TGTGCCAGCAAAGTCATGGGCACCGGGGAGCTGTTTTTT | CASKVMGTGELFF
TRBD1 | many | TRBJ1-4 | TRBV6-1 | TGTGCCAGCAGTACCACAGGGGGTCGGGAAAAACTGTTTTTT | CASSTTGGREKLFF
. | many | TRBJ2-7 | TRBV20-1 | TGCAGTGCTAGAGAACACAGGACCTACGAGCAGTACTTC | CSAREHRTYEQYF
. | many | TRBJ1-5 | TRBV2 | TGTGCCAGCAGTGAAGACAGTTATCAGCCCCAGCATTTT | CASSEDSYQPQHF
TRBD2 | medium-sized | TRBJ2-1 | TRBV6-5 | TGTGCCAGCAGTTTAAGAGGTTATAGCGGGGGGGCAGGCGAGCAGTTCTTC | CASSLRGYSGGAGEQFF